The 25 T cell receptor beta chains given below trace back to one sample, sequenced in a study of shared clonotypes between healthy human individuals. Only in-frame clones appear in the TCRdb table, and some are missing; sequencing was by immunoSEQ multiplex PCR. The sample shows some 2,500,000 clones, about 90% of them seen only once. Sequencing used naive CD4+ T cells from PBMCs. Subset given: CD45RA+ positively selected. These receptors all come from a man younger than 35 in good health. Some clones in this sample may be carry-over from other donors' samples.

The chain combines TRBV5-8 with TRBJ1-4; 7 nucleotides agree with TRBD1. The germline gives CDR1 SGHTS, CDR2 YDEGEE. V gave up 4 bases and J gave up 8 bases; unmatched junction bases: 8. The CDR3 consists of 14 residues. This CDR3 is CASSLRDSWEKLFF. CDR3 DNA: TGTGCCAGCAGCCTCCGGGACAGTTGGGAAAAACTGTTTTTT.

This rearrangement joins TRBV10-1 to TRBJ1-6; tentatively, D is TRBD1 (6 bases). The CDR3 is 16 residues long. Germline CDR1 reads WNHNN; CDR2 reads SYGVQD (reference sequence). The germline V and J ends were trimmed by 2 bases and 7 bases, with 15 bases remaining between them. CDR3 sequence (DNA): TGCGCCAGCAGTGAGCAGGGGCAACTTTGGAATTCACCCCTCCACTTT. Translating it yields CASSEQGQLWNSPLHF.

This chain joins TRBV9 and TRBJ2-4, with no clear D. Deletions cut 0 bases from V and 7 bases from J, with 8 bases between. Germline V gene data show CDR1 as SGDLS and CDR2 as YYNGEE. The CDR3 loop spans 13 amino acids. The CDR3 sequence is CASSVGDLNIQYF. CDR3 DNA: TGTGCCAGCAGCGTAGGAGATTTGAACATTCAGTACTTC.

The J gene is TRBJ1-3, the V gene TRBV19; unclear D gene. The V end lost 5 bases, the J end lost 2 bases, and 13 bases lay between the germline ends. From germline, CDR1 is LNHDA and CDR2 SQIVND (reference sequence). The CDR3 loop spans 15 amino acids. The CDR3 bases are TGTGCCAGTAGTGACAATACAGCCGCTGGAAACACCATATATTTT. Its translation: CASSDNTAAGNTIYF.

This chain joins TRBV7-8 and TRBJ2-5; unclear D gene. Trimming stripped 0 bases from V and 1 base from J, with 6 bases between. CDR1 is SGHVS, CDR2 FQNEAQ, per germline. The CDR3 contains 14 residues. CDR3 sequence reads: CASSLAETQETQYF. In nucleotides, the CDR3 is TGTGCCAGCAGCTTAGCGGAGACCCAAGAGACCCAGTACTTC.

Comment on this clone: A junction end diverges from the germline sequence, so it may reflect a read error. The chain has TRBV5-4 and TRBJ2-7, with D possibly being TRBD2 (6 bases). From germline, CDR1 is SGHNT and CDR2 YYREEE (reference sequence). The CDR3 covers 16 residues. As DNA, the CDR3 is TGTGCCAGCAGCCCGAAGGGCGGGGTGAGCTCCTACGAGCAGTGCTTC. Translation: CASSPKGGVSSYEQCF.

The chain carries TRBV5-1 and TRBJ2-6, with a tentative D call TRBD2 (7 bases). This CDR3 has 18 residues. The V gene's germline CDR1 is SGHRS and CDR2 YFSETQ. Trimming took off 1 base at V and 0 bases at J, with 14 bases between the two ends. The CDR3 here is CASSLQFAGASGANVLTF. CDR3 coding DNA: TGCGCCAGCAGCTTGCAGTTTGCGGGGGCCTCTGGGGCCAACGTCCTGACTTTC.

The chain recombines TRBV15 with TRBJ1-2; no firm D call. V lost 2 bases, J lost 0 bases, and 13 bases lay in between. The CDR3 length is 16 residues. Looked up from germline, CDR1 is LNHNV and CDR2 is YYDKDF (reference sequence). CDR3 nucleotides: TGTGCCACCAGCAGAAATAAGGCCAGATCTAACTATGGCTACACCTTC. This encodes CATSRNKARSNYGYTF.

The J gene is TRBJ2-3, the V gene TRBV6-6; D not resolved. This CDR3 has 13 residues. V was cut by 6 bases and J by 3 bases, with 10 bases left in between. The germline gives CDR1 MNHNY, CDR2 SVGAGI (reference sequence). The CDR3 reads CASREDPTDTQYF. DNA of the CDR3: TGTGCCAGCAGGGAAGACCCTACAGATACGCAGTATTTT.

This clone turned up a few times. The same CDR3 can be traced to other DNA sequences in this sample. The chain combines TRBV30 with TRBJ1-4, with D uncertain. The germline V gene has CDR1 GTSNPN and CDR2 SVGIG (reference sequence). The CDR3 totals 14 residues. The germline V and J ends were trimmed by 0 bases and 0 bases, with 5 bases remaining between them. The CDR3 reads CAWSVGTTNEKLFF. The CDR3 DNA is TGTGCCTGGAGTGTGGGAACAACTAATGAAAAACTGTTTTTT.

CDR3 region: CASSLSREGVYTGELFF. In nucleotides, the CDR3 is TGTGCCAGCAGCTTATCACGGGAGGGCGTATACACCGGGGAGCTGTTTTTT. The chain has TRBV7-3 and TRBJ2-2, with 8 nucleotides matching TRBD2. The CDR3 length is 17 residues. Germline values: CDR1 SGHTA, CDR2 FQGTGA. J lost 3 bases, V lost 2 bases, and 8 bases had no gene match.

The V and J genes are TRBV9 and TRBJ2-1, with 9 bases matching TRBD2. Looked up from germline, CDR1 is SGDLS and CDR2 is YYNGEE. Unmatched junction bases numbered 8, after V lost 1 base and J lost 3 bases. The CDR3 consists of 17 residues. The CDR3, as DNA: TGTGCCAGCAGCGTAAGCGGGAGCGGGAGGAGCTACAATGAGCAGTTCTTC. Its protein is CASSVSGSGRSYNEQFF.

This chain connects TRBV2 to TRBJ2-2; the match to TRBD1 covers 8 bases. The CDR3 runs to 14 residues. Germline V lookup: CDR1 SNHLY, CDR2 FYNNEI. J gave up 10 bases and V 2 bases, and 6 bases lay outside the gene matches. The CDR3 region has the DNA TGTGCCAGCAGTGAATTTGGACAGGGCGAGGAGCTGTTTTTT. Translating it yields CASSEFGQGEELFF.

Of note for this clone: This CDR3 is also generated by other DNA sequences in the sample. The rearrangement uses TRBV4-3 and TRBJ2-7; D unresolved. Germline lookup yields CDR1 LGHNA and CDR2 YSLEER. V lost 0 bases to trimming and J lost 3 bases, with 9 bases between them. The CDR3 consists of 14 residues. DNA for the CDR3: TGCGCCAGCAGCCAAGATCGAGGTCGCTACGAGCAGTACTTC. The encoded protein is CASSQDRGRYEQYF.

About this clone: Other DNA sequences of this sample code for an identical CDR3. The chain links TRBV4-1 to TRBJ2-2, with TRBD1 as a possible D gene (6 bases). Germline V gene sequence: CDR1 MGHRA, CDR2 YSYEKL. The V end was cut by 1 base, the J end by 1 base, with 10 bases between. The CDR3 consists of 16 residues. In DNA, the CDR3 is TGCGCCAGCAGCCAAGGTGGCAGGGGGAACACCGGGGAGCTGTTTTTT. The encoded protein is CASSQGGRGNTGELFF.

The chain couples TRBV9 to TRBJ2-7, with D possibly being TRBD1 (5 bases). The V gene lost 4 bases and the J gene lost 0 bases, with 11 bases spanning the gap. Germline CDR1 and CDR2: SGDLS and YYNGEE. The CDR3 has 14 amino acids. Here the CDR3 reads CASSRTSSSYEQYF. The CDR3 DNA reads TGTGCCAGCAGCCGGACATCGAGCTCCTACGAGCAGTACTTC.

As concerns this clone: The same CDR3 can be traced to other DNA sequences in this sample. This sequence joins TRBV30 and TRBJ2-1; no clear D. Trimming stripped 3 bases from V and 3 bases from J, with 3 bases between. The CDR3 extends over 11 amino acids. CDR1 GTSNPN and CDR2 SVGIG come from the germline V gene (reference sequence). The chain's CDR3 is CAWRFYNEQFF. CDR3 bases: TGTGCCTGGAGATTCTACAATGAGCAGTTCTTC.

This chain uses TRBV30 with TRBJ1-4, with D possibly being TRBD1 (5 bases). CDR3 length: 13 residues. The ends were cut back, 2 bases at V and 7 bases at J, with 11 bases in the middle. Germline V gene lookup returns CDR1 GTSNPN and CDR2 SVGIG (reference sequence). Here the CDR3 reads CAWSINRSEKLFF. Written as DNA, the CDR3 is TGTGCCTGGAGTATTAACAGGTCTGAAAAACTGTTTTTT.

This clone was counted a few times. This chain joins TRBV5-1 and TRBJ2-1, with TRBD2 matching over 12 bases. V was pared by 4 bases and J by 8 bases, with 4 bases of the junction left unmatched. Germline assignment: CDR1 SGHRS and CDR2 YFSETQ. The length of the CDR3 is 14 residues. As DNA, the CDR3 is TGCGCCAGCAGCGGACTAGCGGGATGGGATGAGCAGTTCTTC. It codes for CASSGLAGWDEQFF.

The J gene is TRBJ2-5, the V gene TRBV7-9; the D gene is possibly TRBD1 (7 bases). The CDR3 is 18 amino acids. Germline CDR1 and CDR2: SEHNR and FQNEAQ (reference sequence). CDR3 protein: CADGLLGRGDVVSETQYF. Here the CDR3 DNA reads TGTGCAGATGGCCTTTTAGGCAGGGGGGACGTGGTTTCGGAGACCCAGTACTTC.

The V call is TRBV5-1, the J call TRBJ2-7; tentatively, D is TRBD1 or TRBD2 (5 bases each). Between the trimmed V and J ends, which lost 6 bases and 3 bases, there was a span of 13 bases. This CDR3 is 13 amino acids long. Looked up from germline, CDR1 is SGHRS and CDR2 is YFSETQ. The CDR3 nucleotides are TGCGCCAGCACCAGGGACCGCTACTACGAGCAGTACTTC. Its translation: CASTRDRYYEQYF.

The chain links TRBV5-1 to TRBJ2-1; 13 bases are shared with TRBD2. The CDR3 spans 18 residues. The V and J ends lost 2 bases and 9 bases, in that order; junction bases with no gene match: 14. The germline gives CDR1 SGHRS, CDR2 YFSETQ. CDR3 region: CASSFLALAGLAGTEQFF. The CDR3 DNA reads TGCGCCAGCAGCTTTTTGGCCCTTGCGGGACTAGCGGGAACTGAGCAGTTCTTC.

This clone has just a few counts. The CDR3 nucleotides are TGTGCCAGCAGCTCTACGGTTGTCACTGAAGCTTTCTTT. Translated: CASSSTVVTEAFF. This chain joins TRBV7-3 and TRBJ1-1; D gene ambiguous. The CDR3 is 13 amino acids. Germline CDR1 and CDR2: SGHTA and FQGTGA. With 4 bases removed from V and 4 bases from J, the gap between germline ends came to 10 bases.

The chain recombines TRBV11-2 with TRBJ2-7, with 8 bases lining up with TRBD1. Per the germline V gene, CDR1 is SGHAT and CDR2 is FQNNGV. The CDR3 is made up of 15 amino acids. Trimming cost V 4 bases and J 2 bases; bases outside gene matches: 7. The CDR3: CASSSNRDRTYEQYF. CDR3 coding DNA: TGTGCCAGCAGCTCGAACCGGGACAGGACCTACGAGCAGTACTTC.

J is TRBJ2-3 and V is TRBV28; D is possibly TRBD1 (5 bases). The CDR3 consists of 11 residues. Germline V gives CDR1 MDHEN, CDR2 SYDVKM. Trimming left V 6 bases short and J 10 bases short, with 11 bases between. CDR3 DNA sequence: TGTGCCAGCAGGCGAGACAGCGCGCAGTATTTT. Translation: CASRRDSAQYF.